This T cell receptor (beta chain) is from a study of response to subunit inactivated influenza vaccine. Whole-study findings and limits: Few additional T cells are recruited per seasonal influenza vaccination, authors suggested.

TCRdb ran MiXCR on the RT-PCR reads and lists one entry per CDR3 protein. Of almost 250,000 distinct CDR3 sequences in the sample, 9% to 15% are singletons; the top ten hold approximately 7.8%. The CDR3 is 15 amino acids. V lost 3 bases to trimming and J lost 0 bases, with 11 bases between them. CDR1 and CDR2 (germline): MNHEY, SVGEGT. Concerning this clonotype itself: Antigen specificity is unknown.

The clonotype was recovered from a man between 50 and 59 years old who received an inactivated influenza vaccine. The chain joins TRBV6-2 or TRBV6-3 to TRBJ1-1; D gene uncertain. The sample here was non-naive T cells sorted from PBMCs, taken approximately 15 days before vaccination. CDR3 sequence: CASSYGLNMNTEAFF. The CDR3 region has the DNA TGTGCCAGCAGTTATGGACTCAACATGAACACTGAAGCTTTCTTT.